The 32 T cell receptor beta chains below were found in one sample sequenced in a study of patients and donors after allogeneic stem cell transplantation. Using its own MiXCR run on the RT-PCR reads, TCRdb lists one record per CDR3 protein. The sample includes around 7,000 distinct CDR3 sequences, more than 9.5% seen only once; the top ten take around 49%. Specimen: blood, either unsorted or a sorted T cell fraction (not recorded which). Source of these receptors: a human donor who was either an allogeneic HSCT recipient or a stem cell or donor lymphocyte infusion donor (not recorded which). It is not recorded whose cells these are; they may come from a transplant donor.

The chain carries TRBV21-1 and TRBJ1-1. TRBV21-1 is shown as a pseudogene. The CDR3 has 14 amino acids. The CDR3 sequence: CASSKDGGWTEAFF. As DNA, the CDR3 is TGTGCCAGCAGCAAAGACGGAGGGTGGACTGAAGCTTTCTTT.

This clonotype has ten or more counts. The gene calls are TRBV29-1 and TRBJ2-5; unclear D gene. Germline V lookup: CDR1 SQVTM, CDR2 ANQGSEA. Trimming took off 4 bases at V and 7 bases at J, with 13 bases between the two ends. This CDR3 has 12 amino acids. Here the CDR3 DNA reads TGCAGCGTTGGGACCCTCCTGGGGACCCAGTACTTC. Translation gives CSVGTLLGTQYF. The full variable domain, with the rest looked up from reference TRBV29-1 and TRBJ2-5, is SAVISQKPSRDICQRGTSLTIQCQVDSQVTMMFWYRQQPGQSLTLIATANQGSEATYESGFVIDKFPISRPNLTFSTLTVSNMSPEDSSIYLCSVGTLLGTQYFGPGTRLLVL.

This clonotype is classed as medium-sized (0.01 to 0.1%). The rearrangement uses TRBV24-1 and TRBJ1-5; D is uncertain. The V and J ends lost 5 bases and 3 bases respectively, with 7 bases between them. The CDR3 loop spans 13 amino acids. In germline, CDR1 is KGHDR, CDR2 SFDVKD. CDR3 region: CATSAGFNQPQHF. Written as DNA, the CDR3 is TGTGCCACCAGTGCAGGCTTCAATCAGCCCCAGCATTTT.

The rearrangement uses TRBV6-5 and TRBJ1-6, with D uncertain. The length of the CDR3 is 16 residues. The V end was cut by 6 bases, the J end by 0 bases, with 12 bases between. CDR1 is MNHEY, CDR2 SVGAGI, per germline. The CDR3 DNA reads as TGTGCCAGCAGGCCCTTCACAAGCTCCTATAATTCACCCCTCCACTTT. It is translated as CASRPFTSSYNSPLHF.

V gene TRBV18 combines with J gene TRBJ1-1; D may be TRBD1 (6 bases). CDR1 and CDR2 (germline): KGHSH, LQKENI. This CDR3 is 15 amino acids long. The germline V and J ends were trimmed by 3 bases and 2 bases, with 13 bases remaining between them. CDR3 amino acids: CASSPGQMKNTEAFF. As DNA, the CDR3 is TGTGCCAGCTCACCTGGACAGATGAAAAACACTGAAGCTTTCTTT.

For the CDR3, the DNA is TGTGCCAGTAGTCCCTTTAGGGGGGGTGAAGCTTTCTTT. Protein product: CASSPFRGGEAFF. This chain joins TRBV19 and TRBJ1-1, with D tentatively TRBD1 (6 bases). The V end was cut by 5 bases, the J end by 7 bases, with 14 bases between. CDR3 length equals 13 residues. CDR1 is LNHDA, CDR2 SQIVND, per germline (reference sequence).

The genes are TRBV5-6 and TRBJ2-1, with D possibly called TRBD1 or TRBD2 (6 bases each). The V gene's germline CDR1 is SGHDT and CDR2 YYEEEE. This CDR3 spans 12 amino acids. Trimming cost V 9 bases and J 9 bases, with 16 bases left between them. CDR3 sequence (DNA): TGTGCCAAACTTGGGGGGCCCTGTGAGCAGTTCTTC. Translated: CAKLGGPCEQFF.

This clonotype was counted many times. The V gene is TRBV7-9, the J gene TRBJ1-1; the match to TRBD1 covers 8 bases. Germline CDR1 SEHNR, CDR2 FQNEAQ (reference sequence). This CDR3 has 16 amino acids. V lost 4 bases to trimming and J lost 2 bases; unmatched junction nucleotides: 9. CDR3 in amino acids: CASSSWTGFYNTEAFF. As DNA, the CDR3 is TGTGCCAGCAGCTCCTGGACAGGGTTTTATAACACTGAAGCTTTCTTT. Variable domain in full (rest from reference TRBV7-9 and TRBJ1-1): DTGVSQNPRHKITKRGQNVTFRCDPISEHNRLYWYRQTLGQGPEFLTYFQNEAQLEKSRLLSDRFSAERPKGSFSTLEIQRTEQGDSAMYLCASSSWTGFYNTEAFFGQGTRLTVV.

Ten or more counts support this clonotype. The chain combines TRBV5-1 with TRBJ2-1; 8 nucleotides align to TRBD1. The CDR3 length is 14 residues. Germline loops: CDR1 SGHRS, CDR2 YFSETQ. V lost 4 bases to trimming and J lost 7 bases; unmatched junction nucleotides: 7. The DNA for the CDR3 is TGCGCCAGCAGCACGGGACAGGCCGTTAATGAGCAGTTCTTC. Encoded protein: CASSTGQAVNEQFF.

The chain uses TRBV27 and TRBJ2-7, with TRBD2 matching over 9 bases. Germline CDR1 and CDR2: MNHEY and SMNVEV (reference sequence). The CDR3 consists of 16 residues. V was clipped by 3 bases and J by 4 bases; unmatched bases: 10. DNA for the CDR3: TGTGCCAGCAGTTTGACCGGACTAGCGCCTGATTACGAGCAGTACTTC. This encodes CASSLTGLAPDYEQYF.

This clonotype was seen only a few times. The chain carries TRBV11-3 and TRBJ2-2; D is ambiguous. The CDR3 covers 11 residues. The V end was cut by 4 bases, the J end by 3 bases, with 0 bases between. Germline-derived CDR1 and CDR2 are SGHNT and YENEEA. The CDR3 loop is CASSYTGELFF. CDR3 coding DNA: TGTGCCAGCAGCTACACCGGGGAGCTGTTTTTT.

This clonotype is medium-sized. The J gene is TRBJ1-2, the V gene TRBV5-1; 7 bases line up with TRBD1. V lost 4 bases and J lost 4; bases outside the gene matches: 10. Per germline, CDR1 SGHRS and CDR2 YFSETQ. The CDR3 extends over 15 amino acids. DNA of the CDR3: TGCGCCAGCAGCATCCCCGACAGGGACGCCTATGGCTACACCTTC. As protein: CASSIPDRDAYGYTF.

CDR3 sequence: CASSLYPGELFF. In DNA, the CDR3 is TGTGCCAGCAGCTTATACCCCGGGGAGCTGTTTTTT. This chain joins TRBV7-9 and TRBJ2-2; D is unclear. Trimming stripped 2 bases from V and 6 bases from J, with 4 bases between. There are 12 residues in the CDR3. Germline CDR1 and CDR2: SEHNR and FQNEAQ (reference sequence).

This clonotype was counted many times. The V call is TRBV11-3, the J call TRBJ2-5; 9 bases fit TRBD2. Germline CDR1 is SGHNT and CDR2 is YENEEA. With 3 bases clipped from V and 2 bases from J, the junction kept 1 base outside the gene matches. The CDR3 is 14 amino acids. This chain's CDR3 is CASSFLAGQETQYF. Here the CDR3 DNA reads TGTGCCAGCAGCTTCCTAGCGGGGCAAGAGACCCAGTACTTC.

This clonotype is termed medium-sized. The CDR3 region is CASSYSSLPYNEQFF. The CDR3, as DNA: TGTGCCAGCAGTTACTCGAGTCTACCGTACAATGAGCAGTTCTTC. The V gene is TRBV6-2 or TRBV6-3, the J gene TRBJ2-1; D ambiguous. The CDR3 consists of 15 residues. Trimming stripped 0 bases from V and 4 bases from J, with 10 bases between. Germline V gene sequence: CDR1 MNHEY, CDR2 SVGEGT.

This clonotype was seen ten or more times. This chain connects TRBV9 to TRBJ1-2; 9 positions agree with TRBD1. The ends lost 3 bases at V and 3 bases at J; junction bases unmatched: 3. CDR1 is SGDLS and CDR2 is YYNGEE in the germline V gene. This CDR3 contains 14 residues. The CDR3 DNA reads as TGTGCCAGCAGCGCGACAGGGGGTCACTATGGCTACACCTTC. It encodes CASSATGGHYGYTF.

By its share, this clonotype is medium-sized. The rearrangement joins TRBV20-1 to TRBJ1-1; possibly TRBD1 for D (6 bases). This CDR3 spans 15 amino acids. The V gene's germline CDR1 is DFQATT and CDR2 SNEGSKA (reference sequence). V shed 6 bases and J shed 5 bases, with 22 bases lying between them. CDR3 protein: CSAFLVHREGTEAFF. For the CDR3, the DNA is TGCAGTGCCTTCCTTGTCCACAGGGAGGGGACTGAAGCTTTCTTT.

In this sample, this clonotype turned up once. V is TRBV12-3 or TRBV12-4 and J is TRBJ2-1; the D is unclear. This CDR3 is built from 16 residues. V was shortened by 1 base and J by 4 bases, with 14 bases between the two germline ends. CDR3 loop: CASSLDPFDVYNEQFF. DNA for the CDR3: TGTGCCAGCAGTTTAGACCCTTTCGATGTTTACAATGAGCAGTTCTTC.

This clonotype was observed a few times. The chain couples TRBV7-9 to TRBJ1-6, with a possible D match to TRBD1 (6 bases). Deletions cut 3 bases from V and 7 bases from J, with 13 bases between. This CDR3 spans 15 amino acids. The germline gives CDR1 SEHNR, CDR2 FQNEAQ (reference sequence). The CDR3 DNA follows: TGTGCCAGCAGCTTGAGGGGGGCCCGGAATTCACCCCTCCACTTT. Translated, it gives CASSLRGARNSPLHF.

The sample holds many counts of this clonotype. The genes are TRBV4-3 and TRBJ2-4; D might be TRBD2 (6 bases). Trimming took off 0 bases at V and 7 bases at J, with 16 bases between the two ends. The CDR3 runs to 16 residues. CDR1 is LGHNA, CDR2 YSLEER, per germline. The CDR3 loop reads CASSQDPGGTWNIQYF. The CDR3 DNA sequence: TGCGCCAGCAGCCAAGATCCGGGTGGGACTTGGAACATTCAGTACTTC.

By sample fraction, this clonotype is medium-sized. This chain uses TRBV24-1 with TRBJ1-2; D is unclear. This CDR3 region has 11 residues. CDR1 and CDR2 from the germline V gene are KGHDR and SFDVKD. The germline V and J ends were trimmed by 1 base and 5 bases, with 1 base remaining between them. In nucleotides, the CDR3 is TGTGCCACCAGTGATTTTTATGGCTACACCTTC. It translates to CATSDFYGYTF.

This clonotype was detected many times. The gene calls are TRBV7-9 and TRBJ1-1; D is perhaps TRBD1 (6 bases). V lost 5 bases and J 1 base, leaving 14 bases between the germline ends. Germline V gives CDR1 SEHNR, CDR2 FQNEAQ (reference sequence). The CDR3 is made up of 15 amino acids. CDR3 sequence reads: CASSPRGAWNTEAFF. CDR3 in DNA: TGTGCCAGCAGCCCCAGGGGAGCTTGGAACACTGAAGCTTTCTTT.

The rearrangement links TRBV5-1 to TRBJ2-5; 9 bases agree with TRBD1. There are 18 residues in the CDR3. V gave up 4 bases and J gave up 3 bases; unmatched junction bases: 16. Germline V gives CDR1 SGHRS, CDR2 YFSETQ. CDR3 coding DNA: TGCGCCAGCAGCATATACCGGGACAGGGAGATGAGAGAAGAGACCCAGTACTTC. It specifies CASSIYRDREMREETQYF. The complete variable domain, with remaining parts taken from reference TRBV5-1 and TRBJ2-5, reads KAGVTQTPRYLIKTRGQQVTLSCSPISGHRSVSWYQQTPGQGLQFLFEYFSETQRNKGNFPGRFSGRQFSNSRSEMNVSTLELGDSALYLCASSIYRDREMREETQYFGPGTRLLVL.

J is TRBJ2-7 and V is TRBV7-9; D unclear. This CDR3 is built from 13 residues. Germline V gene data show CDR1 as SEHNR and CDR2 as FQNEAQ (reference sequence). V lost 6 bases, J lost 4 bases, and 13 bases lay in between. The CDR3 DNA follows: TGTGCCAGCAGAGCCCCCAATGAATACGAGCAGTACGTC. It encodes CASRAPNEYEQYV.

The rearrangement joins TRBV6-2 or TRBV6-3 to TRBJ2-2; 7 positions match TRBD2. V dropped 6 bases and J dropped 4; count of bases not matched to a gene: 8. The CDR3 spans 15 residues. Germline CDR1 is MNHEY and CDR2 is SVGEGT. DNA for the CDR3: TGTGCCAGCAGCCAAGTGACTAGCACCACCGGGGAGCTGTTTTTT. It specifies CASSQVTSTTGELFF.

The V and J genes are TRBV5-1 and TRBJ2-3, with D perhaps TRBD2 (5 bases). V gave up 6 bases and J gave up 3 bases, with 17 bases separating them. CDR3 length equals 15 residues. Germline loops: CDR1 SGHRS, CDR2 YFSETQ. The CDR3 region is CASNDLGRETDTQYF. The CDR3, as DNA: TGCGCCAGCAACGACCTAGGGAGAGAGACAGATACGCAGTATTTT. The full variable domain, with the rest looked up from reference TRBV5-1 and TRBJ2-3, is KAGVTQTPRYLIKTRGQQVTLSCSPISGHRSVSWYQQTPGQGLQFLFEYFSETQRNKGNFPGRFSGRQFSNSRSEMNVSTLELGDSALYLCASNDLGRETDTQYFGPGTRLTVL.

By its share, this clonotype is large (0.1 to 1%). The chain recombines TRBV7-9 with TRBJ2-3; perhaps TRBD2 as D (5 bases). Germline V gene sequence: CDR1 SEHNR, CDR2 FQNEAQ (reference sequence). Trimming pared 5 bases from V and 4 bases from J, leaving 13 bases between. The CDR3 runs to 14 residues. The CDR3 region is CASSPVGEPDTQYF. In DNA, the CDR3 is TGTGCCAGCAGCCCCGTCGGGGAGCCAGATACGCAGTATTTT.

In its sample, this clonotype is medium-sized. The J gene is TRBJ1-1, the V gene TRBV2; no firm D call. The V end was cut by 4 bases, the J end by 1 base, with 4 bases between. The CDR3 covers 12 residues. Germline V gene sequence: CDR1 SNHLY, CDR2 FYNNEI. The CDR3 bases are TGTGCCAGCAGTGTCACGAACACTGAAGCTTTCTTT. It yields the protein CASSVTNTEAFF. Drawing the rest from reference TRBV2 and TRBJ1-1, the complete variable domain is EPEVTQTPSHQVTQMGQEVILRCVPISNHLYFYWYRQILGQKVEFLVSFYNNEISEKSEIFDDQFSVERPDGSNFTLKIRSTKLEDSAMYFCASSVTNTEAFFGQGTRLTVV.

There are many counts of this clonotype. This CDR3 is CSANDCKRTEAFF. In DNA, the CDR3 is TGCAGTGCTAATGACTGTAAAAGAACTGAAGCTTTCTTT. This chain uses TRBV20-1 with TRBJ1-1; D unclear. Per germline, CDR1 DFQATT and CDR2 SNEGSKA (reference sequence). V was trimmed by 4 bases and J by 5 bases, leaving 14 bases between them. The CDR3 covers 13 residues.

There are a few counts of this clonotype. The chain has TRBV5-5 and TRBJ2-5; 14 nucleotides agree with TRBD2. This CDR3 contains 23 residues. Looked up from germline, CDR1 is SGHKS and CDR2 is YYEKEE (reference sequence). V shed 2 bases and J 5 bases; nucleotides not matched to a gene: 26. The CDR3 is CASSFFLGQAGLAGVPERETQYF. CDR3 sequence (DNA): TGTGCCAGCAGCTTCTTCCTCGGACAGGCGGGACTAGCGGGAGTTCCCGAACGGGAGACCCAGTACTTC.

This clonotype qualifies as medium-sized. The DNA for the CDR3 is TGTGCCAGCAGTTACAGGACTGGGGAAGAGACCCAGTACTTC. It yields the protein CASSYRTGEETQYF. This chain uses TRBV6-6 with TRBJ2-5; a possible D gene is TRBD2 (5 bases). Deletions cut 2 bases from V and 3 bases from J, with 10 bases between. Germline-derived CDR1 and CDR2 are MNHNY and SVGAGI (reference sequence). CDR3 length equals 14 residues.

This clonotype rates as medium-sized. The rearrangement joins TRBV10-3 to TRBJ1-6; D may be TRBD1 (5 bases). Trimming left V 2 bases short and J 10 bases short, with 9 bases between. There are 13 residues in the CDR3. Germline V gene lookup returns CDR1 ENHRY and CDR2 SYGVKD. The CDR3 is CAISESQGSPLHF. CDR3 nucleotide sequence: TGTGCCATCAGTGAGAGCCAGGGATCACCCCTCCACTTT.